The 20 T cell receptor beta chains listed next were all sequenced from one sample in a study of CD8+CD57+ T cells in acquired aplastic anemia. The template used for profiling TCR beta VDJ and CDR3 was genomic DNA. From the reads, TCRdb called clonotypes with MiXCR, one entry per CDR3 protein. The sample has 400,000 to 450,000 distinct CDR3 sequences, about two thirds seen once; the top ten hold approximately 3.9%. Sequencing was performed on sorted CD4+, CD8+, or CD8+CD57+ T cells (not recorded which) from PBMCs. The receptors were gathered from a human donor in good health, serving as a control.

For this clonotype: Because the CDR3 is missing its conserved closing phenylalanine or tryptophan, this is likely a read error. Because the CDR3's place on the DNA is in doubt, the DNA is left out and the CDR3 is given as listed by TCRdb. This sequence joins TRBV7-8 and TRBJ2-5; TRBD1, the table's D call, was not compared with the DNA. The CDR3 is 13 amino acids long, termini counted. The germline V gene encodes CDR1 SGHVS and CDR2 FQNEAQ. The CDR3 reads CASSLWVGQGFGY.

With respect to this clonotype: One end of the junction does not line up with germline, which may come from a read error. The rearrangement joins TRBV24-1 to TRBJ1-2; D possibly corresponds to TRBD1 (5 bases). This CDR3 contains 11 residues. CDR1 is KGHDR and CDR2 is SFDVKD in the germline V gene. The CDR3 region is CATRAGDGKDF. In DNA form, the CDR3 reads TGTGCCACCAGAGCTGGGGACGGGAAAGACTTC.

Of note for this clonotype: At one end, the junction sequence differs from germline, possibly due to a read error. The CDR3 reads CASSLAGGYYEHYF. In DNA, the CDR3 is TGTGCCAGCAGCTTAGCAGGGGGCTACTACGAGCACTACTTC. This chain links TRBV7-4 with TRBJ2-7; 7 positions match TRBD1. The germline CDR1 and CDR2 sequences are SGHVT and SQSDAQ. The CDR3 covers 14 residues. Variable domain in full (rest from reference TRBV7-4 and TRBJ2-7): GAGVSQSPRYKVAKRGRDVALRCDSISGHVTLYWYRQTLGQGSEVLTYSQSDAQRDKSGRPSGRFSAERPERSVSTLKIQRTEQGDSAVYLCASSLAGGYYEHYFGPGTRLTVT.

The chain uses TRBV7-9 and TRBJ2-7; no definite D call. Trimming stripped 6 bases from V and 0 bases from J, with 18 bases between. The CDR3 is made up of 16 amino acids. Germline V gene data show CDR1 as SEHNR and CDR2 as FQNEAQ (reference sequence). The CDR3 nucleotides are TGTGCCAGCAGGCGTCTCCGAGCCAGGAGCTCCTACGAGCAGTACTTC. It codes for CASRRLRARSSYEQYF.

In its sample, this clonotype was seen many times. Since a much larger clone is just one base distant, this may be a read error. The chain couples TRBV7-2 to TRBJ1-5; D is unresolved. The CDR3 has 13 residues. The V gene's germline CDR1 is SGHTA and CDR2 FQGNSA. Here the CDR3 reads CASTLPGNQPRHF. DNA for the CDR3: TGTGCCAGCACCCTTCCTGGGAATCAGCCCCGGCATTTT.

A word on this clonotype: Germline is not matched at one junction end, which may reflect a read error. The CDR3 DNA follows: TGTGCCAGCAGCGCGGAAGGCGCTGTCACTGAAGCTTTCTTT. Translated: CASSAEGAVTEAFF. The rearrangement uses TRBV5-1 and TRBJ1-1; no clear D. Germline V gene sequence: CDR1 SGHRS, CDR2 YFSETQ. The CDR3 runs 14 residues.

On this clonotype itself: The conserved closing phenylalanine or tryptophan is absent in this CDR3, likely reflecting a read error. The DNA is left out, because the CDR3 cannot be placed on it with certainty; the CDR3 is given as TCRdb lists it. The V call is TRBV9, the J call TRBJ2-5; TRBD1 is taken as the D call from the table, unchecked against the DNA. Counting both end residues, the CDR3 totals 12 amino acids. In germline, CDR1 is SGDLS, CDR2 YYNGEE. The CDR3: CASSPPGGEIGR.

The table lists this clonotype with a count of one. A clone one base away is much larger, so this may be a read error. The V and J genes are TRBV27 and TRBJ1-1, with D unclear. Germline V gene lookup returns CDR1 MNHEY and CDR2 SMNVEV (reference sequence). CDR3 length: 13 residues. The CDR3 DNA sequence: TGTGCCAGCAGGACCCCTCTGAACACTGAAGCTTCCTTT. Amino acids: CASRTPLNTEASF.

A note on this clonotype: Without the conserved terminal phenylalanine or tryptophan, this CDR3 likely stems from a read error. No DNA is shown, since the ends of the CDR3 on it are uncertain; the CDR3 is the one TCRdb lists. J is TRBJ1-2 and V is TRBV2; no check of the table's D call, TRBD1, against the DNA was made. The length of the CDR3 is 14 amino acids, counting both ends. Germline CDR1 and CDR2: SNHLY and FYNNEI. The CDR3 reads CASSSGRGSSVYTG.

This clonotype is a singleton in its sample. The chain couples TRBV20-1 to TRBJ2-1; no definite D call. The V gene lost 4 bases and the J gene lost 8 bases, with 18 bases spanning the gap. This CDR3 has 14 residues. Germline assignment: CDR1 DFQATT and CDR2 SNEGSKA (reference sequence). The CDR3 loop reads CSATGGYTLDEQFF. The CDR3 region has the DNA TGCAGTGCTACGGGCGGTTACACTTTAGATGAGCAGTTCTTC.

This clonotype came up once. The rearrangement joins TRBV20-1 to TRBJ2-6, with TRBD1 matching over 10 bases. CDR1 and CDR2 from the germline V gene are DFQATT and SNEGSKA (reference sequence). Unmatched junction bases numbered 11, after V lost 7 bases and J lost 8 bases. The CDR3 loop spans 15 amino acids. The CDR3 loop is CSVDRGQETPNVLTF. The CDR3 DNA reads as TGCAGTGTTGACAGGGGGCAAGAGACCCCCAACGTCCTGACTTTC.

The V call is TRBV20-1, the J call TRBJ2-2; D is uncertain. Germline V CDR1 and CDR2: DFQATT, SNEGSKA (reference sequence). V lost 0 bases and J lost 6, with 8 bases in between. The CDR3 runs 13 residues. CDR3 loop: CSARDRSAGELFF. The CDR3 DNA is TGCAGTGCTAGAGATCGGAGTGCCGGGGAGCTGTTTTTT.

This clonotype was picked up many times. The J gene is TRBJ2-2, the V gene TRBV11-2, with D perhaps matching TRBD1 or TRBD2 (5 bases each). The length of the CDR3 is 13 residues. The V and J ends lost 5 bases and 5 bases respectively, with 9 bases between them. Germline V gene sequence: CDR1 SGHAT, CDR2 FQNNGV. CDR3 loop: CASSRWGTGELFF. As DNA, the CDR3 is TGTGCCAGCAGCAGATGGGGGACCGGGGAGCTGTTTTTT.

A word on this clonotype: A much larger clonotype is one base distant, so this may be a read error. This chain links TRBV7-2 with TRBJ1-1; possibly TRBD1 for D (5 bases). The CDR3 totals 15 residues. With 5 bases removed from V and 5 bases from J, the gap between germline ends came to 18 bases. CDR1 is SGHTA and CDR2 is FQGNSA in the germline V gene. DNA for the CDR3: TGTGCCAGCAGCCCAGGGACGGGGGGAAAGACTGAAGCTTTCTTT. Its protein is CASSPGTGGKTEAFF.

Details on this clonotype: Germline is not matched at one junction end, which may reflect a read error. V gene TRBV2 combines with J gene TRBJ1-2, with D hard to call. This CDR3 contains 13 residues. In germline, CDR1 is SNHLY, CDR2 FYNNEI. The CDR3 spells CAGSEGRTDGYTF. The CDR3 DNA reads TGTGCCGGCAGTGAAGGCCGGACCGATGGCTACACCTTC.

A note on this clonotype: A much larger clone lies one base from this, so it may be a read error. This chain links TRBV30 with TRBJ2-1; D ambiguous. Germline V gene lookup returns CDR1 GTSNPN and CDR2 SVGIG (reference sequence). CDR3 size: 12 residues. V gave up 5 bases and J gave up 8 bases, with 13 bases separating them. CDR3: CAWDLGRHEQFF. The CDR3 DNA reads TGTGCCTGGGACCTCGGCCGCCATGAGCAGTTCTTC.

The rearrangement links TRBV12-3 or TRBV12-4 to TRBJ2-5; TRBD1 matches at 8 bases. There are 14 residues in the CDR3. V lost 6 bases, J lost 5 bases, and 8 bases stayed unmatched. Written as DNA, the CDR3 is TGTGCCAGCAGCCATCAGGGGGCCACGGAGACCCAGTACTTC. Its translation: CASSHQGATETQYF.

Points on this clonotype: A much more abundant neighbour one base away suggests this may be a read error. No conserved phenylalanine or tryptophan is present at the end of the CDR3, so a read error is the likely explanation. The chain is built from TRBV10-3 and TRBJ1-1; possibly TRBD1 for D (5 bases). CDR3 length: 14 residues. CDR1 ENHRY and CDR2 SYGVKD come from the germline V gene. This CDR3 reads CASSYSRDGTEAFL. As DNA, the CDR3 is TGTGCCAGCAGTTACTCCAGGGACGGAACAGAAGCTTTCCTT.

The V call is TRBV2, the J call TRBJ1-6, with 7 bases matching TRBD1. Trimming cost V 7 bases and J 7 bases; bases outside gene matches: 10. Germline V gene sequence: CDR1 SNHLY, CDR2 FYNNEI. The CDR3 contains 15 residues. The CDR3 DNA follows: TGTGCCAGCACCCTCATGGGGACAGCCAATTCACCCCTCCACTTT. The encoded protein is CASTLMGTANSPLHF.

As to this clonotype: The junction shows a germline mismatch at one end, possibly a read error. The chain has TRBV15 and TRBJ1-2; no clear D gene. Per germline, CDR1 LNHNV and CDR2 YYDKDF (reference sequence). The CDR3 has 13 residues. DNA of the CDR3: TGTGCCACCAGCAGAGTTCCCGGCGGCGGCCACTACTTC. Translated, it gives CATSRVPGGGHYF.